Described below is a single TCR beta chain sequence and its context. The antigen remains undetermined. The CDR3 sequence is 16 residues long. Trimming shortened V by 1 base and J by 3 bases, and 16 bases separated the two germline ends. Germline lookup yields CDR1 SEHNR and CDR2 FQNEAQ (reference sequence). These data come from a study of shared clonotypes between healthy human individuals. Study observations and caveats: Naive subsets tended to show greater estimated richness than memory subsets. Approximately 5.4% of naive CD4 clonotypes were common to a handful of donors. Only blood underwent sampling, and tissue repertoires likely differ.

Everyone who donated was a Caucasian adult who lived in Nashville, Tennessee. Data came from immunoSEQ multiplex PCR; TCRdb stores just in-frame clones and leaves some out. The sample has 1,500,000 or so clones, approximately 98.5% seen once. This TCR came from a man aged 30-40 years in good health. This chain uses TRBV7-9 with TRBJ2-7, with D possibly matching TRBD1 (6 bases). The sequenced sample was naive CD4+ T cells sorted from blood. Regarding subset: CD45RA+ positively selected. The CDR3 nucleotides read TGTGCCAGCAGCTTAGGGCAGGACAGTTGGGACTACGAGCAGTACTTC. Translated: CASSLGQDSWDYEQYF. Drawing the rest from reference TRBV7-9 and TRBJ2-7, the complete variable domain is DTGVSQNPRHKITKRGQNVTFRCDPISEHNRLYWYRQTLGQGPEFLTYFQNEAQLEKSRLLSDRFSAERPKGSFSTLEIQRTEQGDSAMYLCASSLGQDSWDYEQYFGPGTRLTVT.